This entry concerns a single T cell receptor beta chain. The sample belongs to a study of blood T cell repertoires in COVID-19. Looking at the study overall: Researchers got acute and convalescent COVID-19 samples from the United States, Italy and Spain.

Study processing details: Amplified reference gene primers provided the basis for estimating nucleated cell counts. Assay: immunoSEQ multiplex PCR; the TCRdb copy retains only in-frame clones and omits some. V and J calls and clone size come straight from that table; D and trimming were deduced from the DNA. Among about 130,000 clones listed, around 85% were seen once. Material for sequencing was peripheral blood. The clonotype was recovered from a woman aged 80 or over with COVID-19, enrolled during active disease.

Here the CDR3 DNA reads TGTGCCAGCACCCTCATGAGGCTCGAGAGCTCCTATAATTCACCCCTCCACTTT. As protein: CASTLMRLESSYNSPLHF. The chain uses TRBV28 and TRBJ1-6; no firm D call. Germline V CDR1 and CDR2: MDHEN, SYDVKM. Deletions cut 7 bases from V and 0 bases from J, with 19 bases between. The CDR3 spans 18 residues.